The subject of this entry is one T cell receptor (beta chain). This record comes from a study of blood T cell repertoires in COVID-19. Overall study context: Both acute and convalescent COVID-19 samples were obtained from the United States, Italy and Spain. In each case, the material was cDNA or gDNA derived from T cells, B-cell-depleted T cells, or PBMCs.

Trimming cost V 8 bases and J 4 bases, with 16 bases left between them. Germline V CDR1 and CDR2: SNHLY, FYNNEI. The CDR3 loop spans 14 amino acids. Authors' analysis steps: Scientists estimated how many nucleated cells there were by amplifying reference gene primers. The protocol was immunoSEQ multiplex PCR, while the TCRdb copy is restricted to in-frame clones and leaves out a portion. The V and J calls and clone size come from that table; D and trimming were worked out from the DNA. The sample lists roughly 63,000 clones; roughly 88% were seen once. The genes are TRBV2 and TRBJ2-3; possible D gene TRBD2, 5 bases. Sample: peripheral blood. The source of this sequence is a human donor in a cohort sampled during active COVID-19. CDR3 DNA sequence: TGTGCCAGCTTTAGCTTCCGGGGTTCAGATACGCAGTATTTT. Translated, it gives CASFSFRGSDTQYF.